The 9 T cell receptor beta chains presented below share a single source sample, sequenced in a study of CD8+ T cells in alopecia areata. Treatment indicated: oral pan-JAK inhibitor, 5-10 mg twice daily. It was cDNA, reverse transcribed from extracted RNA, that served as the sequencing template. Generated by immunoSEQ multiplex PCR, the TCRdb table keeps only in-frame clones and is missing some. The sample carries more than 100,000 clones, about half recorded once. The starting material was CD4+ T cells sorted from blood, obtained at week 4, from a patient treated with tofacitinib. These TCRs come from a human donor with alopecia areata.

The chain has TRBV7-2 and TRBJ2-3; D remains unclear. The V end was cut by 3 bases, the J end by 4 bases, with 5 bases between. CDR1 is SGHTA and CDR2 is FQGNSA in the germline V gene. The length of the CDR3 is 12 residues. The CDR3 spells CASSFVPDTQYF. The CDR3 coding sequence is TGTGCCAGCAGCTTCGTTCCAGATACGCAGTATTTT.

Here the CDR3 reads CASSLVGYNTEAFF. Here the CDR3 DNA reads TGTGCCAGCAGCTTAGTAGGATATAACACTGAAGCTTTCTTT. V is TRBV5-4 and J is TRBJ1-1; D is unclear. The germline V and J ends were trimmed by 2 bases and 2 bases, with 10 bases remaining between them. This CDR3 contains 14 residues. From germline, CDR1 is SGHNT and CDR2 YYREEE (reference sequence). Full variable domain (rest looked up from reference TRBV5-4 and TRBJ1-1): ETGVTQSPTHLIKTRGQQVTLRCSSQSGHNTVSWYQQALGQGPQFIFQYYREEENGRGNFPPRFSGLQFPNYSSELNVNALELDDSALYLCASSLVGYNTEAFFGQGTRLTVV.

The rearrangement links TRBV4-1 to TRBJ1-1; tentative D call: TRBD1 (6 bases). V shed 1 base and J shed 0 bases, with 12 bases lying between them. This CDR3 is 16 amino acids long. CDR1 MGHRA and CDR2 YSYEKL come from the germline V gene. In nucleotides, the CDR3 is TGCGCCAGCAGCCAAGTTGGACAGTTGGTGAACACTGAAGCTTTCTTT. It yields the protein CASSQVGQLVNTEAFF.

This chain connects TRBV27 to TRBJ2-3; 8 bases line up with TRBD2. Losses at the gene ends were 5 bases for V and 3 bases for J; bases not matched to a gene: 4. CDR1 is MNHEY, CDR2 SMNVEV, per germline (reference sequence). The CDR3 totals 14 residues. Here the CDR3 DNA reads TGTGCCAGCAGTACAGGGACTAGAACAGATACGCAGTATTTT. It is translated as CASSTGTRTDTQYF.

This clone was counted only a few times. The chain combines TRBV19 with TRBJ1-5; D might be TRBD1 (6 bases). The V end was cut by 4 bases, the J end by 4 bases, with 14 bases between. Looked up from germline, CDR1 is LNHDA and CDR2 is SQIVND (reference sequence). The CDR3 has 15 amino acids. CDR3 amino acids: CASSTDRIPNQPQHF. The CDR3 bases are TGTGCCAGTAGTACCGACAGGATTCCTAATCAGCCCCAGCATTTT.

This clone was detected only a few times. The chain is built from TRBV29-1 and TRBJ1-2; D ambiguous. The V end lost 0 bases, the J end lost 6 bases, and 8 bases lay between the germline ends. This CDR3 is built from 12 residues. Germline CDR1 and CDR2: SQVTM and ANQGSEA. This CDR3 is CSVEEGWDGYTF. The CDR3 DNA follows: TGCAGCGTTGAAGAGGGCTGGGATGGCTACACCTTC.

As for this clone: Other DNA sequences from this sample encode an identical CDR3 as well. The chain combines TRBV5-1 with TRBJ2-2; 7 nucleotides align to TRBD1. This CDR3 region has 14 residues. Germline CDR1 SGHRS, CDR2 YFSETQ. The junction had 1 base not matched to a gene; V was cut back by 0 bases and J by 5 bases. This CDR3 is CASSLGQGTGELFF. CDR3 DNA: TGCGCCAGCAGCTTGGGACAGGGAACCGGGGAGCTGTTTTTT.

The chain employs TRBV10-3 and TRBJ2-7; D is perhaps TRBD2 (5 bases). Deletions cut 10 bases from V and 3 bases from J, with 13 bases between. The CDR3 runs 12 residues. Germline assignment: CDR1 ENHRY and CDR2 SYGVKD. The CDR3 DNA follows: TGTGCCACCGAGGGAGCAGGCTACGAGCAGTACTTC. It encodes CATEGAGYEQYF.

The genes are TRBV5-1 and TRBJ1-6; D is ambiguous. The CDR3 runs to 15 residues. Germline V gene data show CDR1 as SGHRS and CDR2 as YFSETQ. V was clipped by 1 base and J by 8 bases, with 13 bases between them. The CDR3: CASSLSPPPDSPLHF. The CDR3 DNA reads as TGCGCCAGCAGCTTGTCTCCGCCACCGGATTCACCCCTCCACTTT. Full variable domain (rest looked up from reference TRBV5-1 and TRBJ1-6): KAGVTQTPRYLIKTRGQQVTLSCSPISGHRSVSWYQQTPGQGLQFLFEYFSETQRNKGNFPGRFSGRQFSNSRSEMNVSTLELGDSALYLCASSLSPPPDSPLHFGNGTRLTVT.